Listed below are T cell receptor beta chains from one sample, sequenced in a study of cytomegalovirus exposure and HLA in healthy donors. Clones were read by immunoSEQ multiplex PCR, and TCRdb kept only the in-frame ones, dropping some. In total, the table holds roughly 45,000 clones. Sequenced sample: PBMCs. These receptors originate from a woman aged 30 to 39 in good health and CMV-seronegative. Each CDR3 is given with its conserved first and last residue. Each record gives: D gene, J gene, V gene, CDR3 protein, CDR3 DNA. A D gene is named only where the DNA matches it firmly.

D gene: TRBD1
J gene: TRBJ1-5
V gene: TRBV7-2
CDR3 protein: CASSLGTGPNQPQHF
CDR3 DNA: TGTGCCAGCAGCTTAGGGACAGGGCCCAATCAGCCCCAGCATTTT

D gene: NA
J gene: TRBJ2-7
V gene: TRBV11-3
CDR3 protein: CASSSLYEQYF
CDR3 DNA: TGTGCCAGCAGCTCACTATACGAGCAGTACTTC

D gene: TRBD1
J gene: TRBJ1-2
V gene: TRBV18
CDR3 protein: CASSTTGALSSYGYTF
CDR3 DNA: TGTGCCAGCTCAACTACAGGGGCACTATCTTCCTATGGCTACACCTTC

D gene: NA
J gene: TRBJ2-1
V gene: TRBV6-5
CDR3 protein: CASSSLAAGDEQFF
CDR3 DNA: TGTGCCAGCAGTTCCTTAGCGGCGGGCGATGAGCAGTTCTTC

D gene: NA
J gene: TRBJ1-2
V gene: TRBV7-9
CDR3 protein: CASSPAGAYGYTF
CDR3 DNA: TGTGCCAGCAGCCCTGCGGGGGCCTATGGCTACACCTTC

D gene: TRBD2
J gene: TRBJ2-3
V gene: TRBV9
CDR3 protein: CASSVGVAGGPGDTQYF
CDR3 DNA: TGTGCCAGCAGCGTAGGCGTAGCGGGAGGGCCTGGAGATACGCAGTATTTT

D gene: NA
J gene: TRBJ2-1
V gene: TRBV14
CDR3 protein: CASSHALASSYNEQFF
CDR3 DNA: TGTGCCAGCAGCCACGCCCTGGCCAGCTCCTACAATGAGCAGTTCTTC

D gene: NA
J gene: TRBJ2-1
V gene: TRBV4-3
CDR3 protein: CASSQETGLNEQFF
CDR3 DNA: TGCGCCAGCAGCCAAGAAACTGGGCTCAATGAGCAGTTCTTC

D gene: TRBD2
J gene: TRBJ2-1
V gene: TRBV5-1
CDR3 protein: CASSRTSGRRGFNEQFF
CDR3 DNA: TGCGCCAGCAGTAGGACTAGCGGGAGAAGGGGTTTCAATGAGCAGTTCTTC

D gene: NA
J gene: TRBJ1-1
V gene: TRBV29-1
CDR3 protein: CSVVGLGNTEAFF
CDR3 DNA: TGCAGCGTTGTGGGCCTTGGCAACACTGAAGCTTTCTTT

D gene: NA
J gene: TRBJ1-1
V gene: TRBV4-3
CDR3 protein: CASSQEVGAMNTEAFF
CDR3 DNA: TGCGCCAGCAGCCAAGAAGTGGGGGCCATGAACACTGAAGCTTTCTTT

D gene: NA
J gene: TRBJ1-1
V gene: TRBV7-9
CDR3 protein: CASAGRRDTEAFF
CDR3 DNA: TGTGCCAGCGCGGGGAGGAGGGATACTGAAGCTTTCTTT

D gene: NA
J gene: TRBJ2-1
V gene: TRBV25-1
CDR3 protein: CASSEEWPQNEQFF
CDR3 DNA: TGTGCCAGCAGTGAAGAATGGCCTCAAAATGAGCAGTTCTTC

D gene: NA
J gene: TRBJ1-5
V gene: TRBV25-1
CDR3 protein: CASSAGQYNQPQHF
CDR3 DNA: TGTGCCAGCAGTGCAGGACAGTACAATCAGCCCCAGCATTTT

D gene: NA
J gene: TRBJ2-7
V gene: TRBV5-4
CDR3 protein: CASSLDRSGEQYF
CDR3 DNA: TGTGCCAGCAGCTTGGACAGGTCGGGCGAGCAGTACTTC

D gene: NA
J gene: TRBJ2-5
V gene: TRBV11-2
CDR3 protein: CASSLVDRYQETQYF
CDR3 DNA: TGTGCCAGCAGCTTAGTCGACAGATACCAAGAGACCCAGTACTTC

D gene: NA
J gene: TRBJ1-2
V gene: TRBV5-1
CDR3 protein: CASSLAQGNGYTF
CDR3 DNA: TGCGCCAGCAGCTTGGCCCAGGGTAATGGCTACACCTTC

D gene: NA
J gene: TRBJ2-1
V gene: TRBV29-1
CDR3 protein: CSVRSDNEQFF
CDR3 DNA: TGCAGCGTCCGTTCCGACAATGAGCAGTTCTTC

D gene: TRBD2
J gene: TRBJ2-1
V gene: TRBV4-1
CDR3 protein: CASSRGLAGNEQFF
CDR3 DNA: TGCGCCAGCAGCCGGGGACTAGCGGGGAATGAGCAGTTCTTC

D gene: TRBD1
J gene: TRBJ1-2
V gene: TRBV10-3
CDR3 protein: CAITNPGQGYGYTF
CDR3 DNA: TGTGCCATCACTAACCCGGGACAGGGGTATGGCTACACCTTC

D gene: NA
J gene: TRBJ2-1
V gene: TRBV14
CDR3 protein: CASSLGQLWNEQFF
CDR3 DNA: TGTGCCAGCAGCCTTGGGCAGTTGTGGAATGAGCAGTTCTTC

D gene: NA
J gene: TRBJ2-7
V gene: TRBV4-2
CDR3 protein: CASSQDRGSGAYEQYF
CDR3 DNA: TGTGCCAGCAGCCAAGATCGGGGTAGCGGAGCCTACGAGCAGTACTTC

D gene: NA
J gene: TRBJ1-2
V gene: TRBV29-1
CDR3 protein: CSLLGTEGYTF
CDR3 DNA: TGCAGCCTATTAGGTACAGAGGGCTACACCTTC

D gene: NA
J gene: TRBJ2-1
V gene: TRBV20-1
CDR3 protein: CSAREGSVVF
CDR3 DNA: TGCAGTGCTAGAGAAGGTAGCGTGGTCTTC

D gene: TRBD1
J gene: TRBJ1-4
V gene: TRBV6-5
CDR3 protein: CASSTYGTELLFF
CDR3 DNA: TGTGCCAGCAGTACCTACGGGACAGAGTTGCTGTTTTTT

D gene: TRBD1
J gene: TRBJ2-2
V gene: TRBV11-2
CDR3 protein: CASSSRTGLVPPGELFF
CDR3 DNA: TGTGCCAGCAGCTCAAGGACAGGGTTGGTCCCCCCCGGGGAGCTGTTTTTT

D gene: NA
J gene: TRBJ2-4
V gene: TRBV19
CDR3 protein: CASSTPGKNIQYF
CDR3 DNA: TGTGCCAGTAGTACCCCCGGTAAAAACATTCAGTACTTC

D gene: NA
J gene: TRBJ1-1
V gene: TRBV12-5
CDR3 protein: CASGLTNRGTEAFF
CDR3 DNA: TGTGCTAGTGGTTTGACGAACCGGGGCACTGAAGCTTTCTTT

D gene: NA
J gene: TRBJ2-2
V gene: TRBV27
CDR3 protein: CASSFPSSTGELFF
CDR3 DNA: TGTGCCAGCAGTTTCCCAAGCTCTACCGGGGAGCTGTTTTTT

D gene: NA
J gene: TRBJ1-1
V gene: TRBV5-1
CDR3 protein: CASSFVSKSMNTEAFF
CDR3 DNA: TGCGCCAGCAGCTTTGTGAGTAAAAGCATGAACACTGAAGCTTTCTTT

D gene: NA
J gene: TRBJ2-1
V gene: TRBV30
CDR3 protein: CAWTREREQFF
CDR3 DNA: TGTGCCTGGACCCGGGAGCGTGAGCAGTTCTTC

D gene: NA
J gene: TRBJ2-7
V gene: TRBV5-1
CDR3 protein: CASSLNSPGEQYF
CDR3 DNA: TGCGCCAGCAGCTTGAATTCCCCAGGAGAGCAGTACTTC

D gene: NA
J gene: TRBJ1-1
V gene: TRBV4-1
CDR3 protein: CASSQDTGGTEAFF
CDR3 DNA: TGCGCCAGCAGCCAAGATACGGGGGGCACTGAAGCTTTCTTT

D gene: TRBD1
J gene: TRBJ2-7
V gene: TRBV19
CDR3 protein: CASSISGTGAWEQYF
CDR3 DNA: TGTGCCAGTAGTATCTCCGGGACAGGGGCTTGGGAGCAGTACTTC

D gene: TRBD2
J gene: TRBJ2-3
V gene: TRBV5-6
CDR3 protein: CASSPRLAGEEDTDTQYF
CDR3 DNA: TGTGCCAGCAGCCCAAGACTAGCGGGAGAGGAAGACACAGATACGCAGTATTTT

D gene: TRBD1
J gene: TRBJ1-3
V gene: TRBV4-2
CDR3 protein: CASSPRTGSSSGNTIYF
CDR3 DNA: TGTGCCAGCAGCCCCCGGACAGGGTCTAGCTCTGGAAACACCATATATTTT